This T cell receptor (beta chain) originates from a study of spatial heterogeneity in lung cancer. Study-level background: Samples came from about 72 TRACERx patients with untreated early-stage lung cancer. Sequenced follow-up PBMC samples came a median of approximately 2 years after resection, where available.

From the 5' RACE reads, TCRdb called clonotypes with MiXCR, one entry per CDR3 protein. The sample has under 150,000 distinct CDR3 sequences, 10% to 11% seen once. Sample time point: blood at routine non-recurrence follow-up after resection. Tumor, nontumor lung or frozen PBMC supplied whole RNA that was sequenced unsorted. V lost 8 bases and J 6 bases, leaving 6 bases between the germline ends. CDR3 length: 10 amino acids. Germline V gene lookup returns CDR1 MDHEN and CDR2 SYDVKM. The chain uses TRBV28 and TRBJ2-3; D is uncertain. Material: PBMCs, obtained at follow-up. The sequence was collected from a female donor with early-stage non-small cell lung cancer. The CDR3 region is CASEEDTQYF. CDR3 DNA sequence: TGTGCCAGCGAGGAGGATACGCAGTATTTT.